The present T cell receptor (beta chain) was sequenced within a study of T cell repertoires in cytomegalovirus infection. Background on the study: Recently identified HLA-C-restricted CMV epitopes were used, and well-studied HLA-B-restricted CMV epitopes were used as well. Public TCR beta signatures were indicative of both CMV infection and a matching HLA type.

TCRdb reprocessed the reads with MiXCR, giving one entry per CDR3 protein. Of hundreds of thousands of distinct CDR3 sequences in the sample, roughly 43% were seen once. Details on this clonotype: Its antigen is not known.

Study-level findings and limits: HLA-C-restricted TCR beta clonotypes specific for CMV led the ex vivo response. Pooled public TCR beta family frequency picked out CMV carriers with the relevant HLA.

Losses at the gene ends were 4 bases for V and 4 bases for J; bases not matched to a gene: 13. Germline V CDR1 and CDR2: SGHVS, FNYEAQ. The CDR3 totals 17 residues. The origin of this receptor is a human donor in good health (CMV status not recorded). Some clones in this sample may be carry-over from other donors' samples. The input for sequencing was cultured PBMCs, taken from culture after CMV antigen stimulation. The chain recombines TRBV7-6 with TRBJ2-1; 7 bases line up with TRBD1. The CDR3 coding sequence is TGTGCCAGCAGCTCAACCTACAGGGGAAGACTTTACAATGAGCAGTTCTTC. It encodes CASSSTYRGRLYNEQFF. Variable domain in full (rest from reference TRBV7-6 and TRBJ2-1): GAGVSQSPRYKVTKRGQDVALRCDPISGHVSLYWYRQALGQGPEFLTYFNYEAQQDKSGLPNDRFSAERPEGSISTLTIQRTEQRDSAMYRCASSSTYRGRLYNEQFFGPGTRLTVL.